Below are 29 T cell receptor beta chains sequenced from a single sample in a study of cytomegalovirus exposure and HLA in healthy donors. The PCR ran on 60 Vbeta and 13 Jbeta primers. Sequencing used immunoSEQ multiplex PCR; TCRdb keeps in-frame clones, though not all of them. This table has around 150,000 clones, about three quarters appearing once. The source material was PBMCs. Source of these receptors: a man aged 18 to 29 in good health and CMV-seronegative.

The rearrangement uses TRBV6-5 and TRBJ2-2; tentative D call: TRBD2 (7 bases). The germline gives CDR1 MNHEY, CDR2 SVGAGI. Trimming left V 8 bases short and J 5 bases short, with 18 bases between. CDR3 length: 15 amino acids. Written as DNA, the CDR3 is TGTGCCAGCGGGGCCGGGGGGCTTAGGACCGGGGAGCTGTTTTTT. Encoded protein: CASGAGGLRTGELFF.

The chain has TRBV19 and TRBJ2-7; 10 bases match TRBD1. The CDR3 runs to 14 residues. Per the germline V gene, CDR1 is LNHDA and CDR2 is SQIVND (reference sequence). With 6 bases clipped from V and 3 bases from J, the junction kept 5 bases outside the gene matches. The CDR3 sequence: CASRPGTGDYEQYF. CDR3 in DNA: TGTGCCAGTAGGCCCGGGACAGGGGACTACGAGCAGTACTTC.

This clone was seen a single time. CDR3 sequence reads: CASSFQGGARELFF. The CDR3 region has the DNA TGTGCCAGCAGTTTCCAAGGGGGGGCGAGGGAGCTGTTTTTT. The rearrangement joins TRBV28 to TRBJ2-2, with D possibly TRBD2 on 7 matching bases. Germline values: CDR1 MDHEN, CDR2 SYDVKM. Trimming removed 3 bases from V and 9 bases from J, with 14 bases in between. CDR3 length: 14 amino acids.

V gene TRBV28 combines with J gene TRBJ1-1; 8 bases match TRBD1. The CDR3 consists of 14 residues. V dropped 6 bases and J dropped 5; count of bases not matched to a gene: 8. Germline CDR1 and CDR2: MDHEN and SYDVKM. The CDR3, as DNA: TGTGCCAGCAGCCTTCGGACAGGGAAAACTGAAGCTTTCTTT. Protein product: CASSLRTGKTEAFF.

V and J are TRBV29-1 and TRBJ2-3; a weak D match, TRBD1 (6 bases). Trimming took 7 bases from V and 1 from J, leaving 9 bases between them. The CDR3 spans 12 residues. Germline CDR1 SQVTM, CDR2 ANQGSEA. The CDR3, as DNA: TGCAGCGGGGCAGGGGGCACAGATACGCAGTATTTT. Its translation: CSGAGGTDTQYF.

V gene TRBV5-1 combines with J gene TRBJ1-1, with TRBD1 identical over 9 bases. Trimming removed 4 bases from V and 5 bases from J; junction bases left unmatched: 6. CDR3 length equals 14 residues. Per germline, CDR1 SGHRS and CDR2 YFSETQ. Written as DNA, the CDR3 is TGCGCCAGCAGCCCGGACAGGGGCTCTACTGAAGCTTTCTTT. Translated, it gives CASSPDRGSTEAFF.

The chain couples TRBV19 to TRBJ2-3; 10 nucleotides agree with TRBD1. Germline lookup yields CDR1 LNHDA and CDR2 SQIVND (reference sequence). This CDR3 contains 14 residues. J gave up 4 bases and V 7 bases, and 5 bases lay outside the gene matches. CDR3 nucleotides: TGTGCCAGTAAACCGGGACAGGGGTCAGATACGCAGTATTTT. Residues: CASKPGQGSDTQYF.

This clone was seen a few times. The rearrangement uses TRBV15 and TRBJ2-1, with D tentatively TRBD2 (5 bases). CDR3 length equals 17 residues. The V gene's germline CDR1 is LNHNV and CDR2 YYDKDF (reference sequence). With 0 bases removed from V and 0 bases from J, the gap between germline ends came to 12 bases. The CDR3 here is CATSREAAGRSYNEQFF. The CDR3 nucleotides read TGTGCCACCAGCAGAGAAGCTGCGGGTCGCTCCTACAATGAGCAGTTCTTC.

This CDR3 reads CASSLEGGVGTQEKLFF. The CDR3 DNA reads as TGTGCCAGCAGCTTAGAGGGGGGGGTCGGCACTCAAGAAAAACTGTTTTTT. The chain employs TRBV7-9 and TRBJ1-4; maybe TRBD1 (6 bases). This CDR3 is 17 amino acids long. Germline CDR1 SEHNR, CDR2 FQNEAQ (reference sequence). V lost 1 base and J 8 bases, leaving 20 bases between the germline ends.

This clone was detected only once. This sequence joins TRBV21-1 and TRBJ2-2; the table's TRBD1 call for D was not verified on the DNA. TRBV21-1 is flagged as a pseudogene. The CDR3 covers 18 residues. This chain's CDR3 is CASSTGGQGALGTGELFF. The CDR3 nucleotides read TGTGCCAGCAGCACTGGGGGACAGGGGGCATTAGGCACCGGGGAGCTGTTTTTT.

The CDR3 sequence is CATGTSGSNNGELFF. CDR3 sequence (DNA): TGTGCCACCGGTACTAGCGGGAGTAATAACGGGGAGCTGTTTTTT. The V and J genes are TRBV2 and TRBJ2-2; TRBD2 aligns across 11 bases. The CDR3 runs to 15 residues. With V trimmed by 10 bases and J by 7 bases, 11 bases remained unmatched. In germline, CDR1 is SNHLY, CDR2 FYNNEI.

The J gene is TRBJ2-2, the V gene TRBV19, with 10 bases that match TRBD1. V was clipped by 3 bases and J by 4 bases; unmatched bases: 5. Germline CDR1 is LNHDA and CDR2 is SQIVND (reference sequence). This CDR3 is 16 amino acids long. The CDR3 nucleotides are TGTGCCAGTAGTATGTCCGGGACAGGGGTCACCGGGGAGCTGTTTTTT. It codes for CASSMSGTGVTGELFF.

A few counts support this clone. The chain employs TRBV25-1 and TRBJ1-2; 8 nucleotides match TRBD1. V shed 4 bases and J 11 bases; nucleotides not matched to a gene: 9. The CDR3 is 13 amino acids. Germline lookup yields CDR1 MGHDK and CDR2 SYGVNS. The CDR3, as DNA: TGTGCCAGCAGTGTGACAGGGGTCGAGGGGTACACCTTC. Translated: CASSVTGVEGYTF.

This clone has a single count. The chain has TRBV7-3 and TRBJ2-7; TRBD1 matches 11 bases. Trimming cost V 0 bases and J 4 bases; bases outside gene matches: 5. This CDR3 contains 16 residues. Germline values: CDR1 SGHTA, CDR2 FQGTGA. The DNA for the CDR3 is TGTGCCAGCAGCTTAACTGGGGGACAGGGGGTATACGAGCAGTACTTC. It encodes CASSLTGGQGVYEQYF.

The gene calls are TRBV6-1 and TRBJ2-5; D unresolved. CDR1 MNHNS and CDR2 SASEGT come from the germline V gene. V lost 4 bases to trimming and J lost 0 bases, with 3 bases between them. The CDR3 consists of 12 residues. Written as DNA, the CDR3 is TGTGCCAGCAGTGCGGACCAAGAGACCCAGTACTTC. Protein: CASSADQETQYF.

The J gene is TRBJ1-5, the V gene TRBV27, with D possibly TRBD1 on 5 matching bases. Germline V CDR1 and CDR2: MNHEY, SMNVEV (reference sequence). Trimming removed 9 bases from V and 9 bases from J, with 18 bases in between. The CDR3 loop spans 13 amino acids. The CDR3 coding sequence is TGTGCCAGTCGGGACTCCGGATCAGGGCCCCAGCATTTT. It yields the protein CASRDSGSGPQHF.

V gene TRBV5-1 combines with J gene TRBJ1-4; no clear D gene. The CDR3 loop spans 14 amino acids. Germline lookup yields CDR1 SGHRS and CDR2 YFSETQ. Trimming removed 4 bases from V and 8 bases from J, with 15 bases in between. For the CDR3, the DNA is TGCGCCAGCAGCCCGGAGGAGGTGGGGGAAAAACTGTTTTTT. Translation gives CASSPEEVGEKLFF.

The chain couples TRBV7-6 to TRBJ2-1; 7 positions match TRBD2. This CDR3 contains 15 residues. Germline CDR1 SGHVS, CDR2 FNYEAQ. Trimming removed 1 base from V and 3 bases from J; junction bases left unmatched: 3. DNA of the CDR3: TGTGCCAGCAGCTTAGAGCCGGGGGGCTACAATGAGCAGTTCTTC. It translates to CASSLEPGGYNEQFF.

This clone turned up a few times. The chain uses TRBV28 and TRBJ2-7, with 7 bases identical to TRBD1. CDR1 MDHEN and CDR2 SYDVKM come from the germline V gene. There are 15 residues in the CDR3. The V and J ends lost 6 bases and 1 base, in that order; junction bases with no gene match: 9. The CDR3 sequence: CASRRQGERSYEQYF. CDR3 bases: TGTGCCAGCAGGCGCCAGGGGGAGAGGTCCTACGAGCAGTACTTC.

This rearrangement joins TRBV19 to TRBJ2-1, with 7 bases matching TRBD1. The CDR3 totals 13 residues. J gave up 7 bases and V 3 bases, and 3 bases lay outside the gene matches. Germline V gene lookup returns CDR1 LNHDA and CDR2 SQIVND (reference sequence). The CDR3 loop is CASSIRQGNEQFF. The CDR3 nucleotides are TGTGCCAGTAGTATCAGACAGGGAAATGAGCAGTTCTTC.

This chain joins TRBV19 and TRBJ1-2; 8 nucleotides agree with TRBD1. The CDR3 covers 14 residues. The germline V gene encodes CDR1 LNHDA and CDR2 SQIVND (reference sequence). V was clipped by 6 bases and J by 6 bases; unmatched bases: 9. DNA for the CDR3: TGTGCCAGTAGGAGAGCTACAGGGGGAGATGGCTACACCTTC. Amino acids: CASRRATGGDGYTF. The full variable domain, completed using reference TRBV19 and TRBJ1-2, is DGGITQSPKYLFRKEGQNVTLSCEQNLNHDAMYWYRQDPGQGLRLIYYSQIVNDFQKGDIAEGYSVSREKKESFPLTVTSAQKNPTAFYLCASRRATGGDGYTFGSGTRLTVV.

The genes are TRBV5-4 and TRBJ2-3; D gene unclear. This CDR3 has 11 residues. V dropped 3 bases and J dropped 8 bases, with 7 bases sitting between them. Germline assignment: CDR1 SGHNT and CDR2 YYREEE (reference sequence). The CDR3 region has the DNA TGTGCCAGCAGCTGGGCCTCTACGCAGTATTTT. Translation gives CASSWASTQYF.

This sequence joins TRBV27 and TRBJ2-7, with 12 bases lining up with TRBD2. The CDR3 runs to 15 residues. Per germline, CDR1 MNHEY and CDR2 SMNVEV (reference sequence). Trimming took 5 bases from V and 2 from J; bases not matched to a gene: 4. The CDR3, as DNA: TGTGCCAGCAGTCCGTGGACTAGCGGGACCTACGAGCAGTACTTC. Residues: CASSPWTSGTYEQYF.

This rearrangement joins TRBV5-4 to TRBJ2-3, with D perhaps TRBD1 (6 bases). V shed 3 bases and J shed 6 bases, with 23 bases lying between them. In germline, CDR1 is SGHNT, CDR2 YYREEE (reference sequence). This CDR3 contains 17 residues. The CDR3 DNA is TGTGCCAGCAGCTCGAGATACGGGACACCCCCATCGGATACGCAGTATTTT. Amino acids: CASSSRYGTPPSDTQYF. The variable domain in full, with the rest retrieved from reference TRBV5-4 and TRBJ2-3, is ETGVTQSPTHLIKTRGQQVTLRCSSQSGHNTVSWYQQALGQGPQFIFQYYREEENGRGNFPPRFSGLQFPNYSSELNVNALELDDSALYLCASSSRYGTPPSDTQYFGPGTRLTVL.

In the case of this clone: Other DNA sequences in the sample encode the same CDR3. This rearrangement joins TRBV9 to TRBJ2-2; weak D call: TRBD2 (5 bases). Germline loops: CDR1 SGDLS, CDR2 YYNGEE. Trimming left V 0 bases short and J 2 bases short, with 14 bases between. The CDR3 covers 17 residues. CDR3 sequence: CASSVATGGPNTGELFF. CDR3 DNA: TGTGCCAGCAGCGTAGCTACGGGCGGGCCCAACACCGGGGAGCTGTTTTTT.

The chain joins TRBV5-1 to TRBJ1-1; a weak D match, TRBD1 (6 bases). Germline V CDR1 and CDR2: SGHRS, YFSETQ. The CDR3 runs 13 residues. The V end lost 1 base, the J end lost 4 bases, and 8 bases lay between the germline ends. The CDR3: CASSLRGATEAFF. The DNA of the CDR3 is TGCGCCAGCAGCTTGCGGGGGGCCACTGAAGCTTTCTTT.

The CDR3 DNA follows: TGTGCCAGTAGTATACGGGCGGCAGGGGCAATAGCCAAAAACATTCAGTACTTC. Residues: CASSIRAAGAIAKNIQYF. The chain is built from TRBV19 and TRBJ2-4, with a possible D match to TRBD1 (6 bases). V lost 2 bases and J lost 0, with 17 bases in between. In germline, CDR1 is LNHDA, CDR2 SQIVND (reference sequence). The CDR3 runs to 18 residues.

The chain employs TRBV19 and TRBJ2-1, with TRBD1 matching 7 bases. CDR1 and CDR2 from the germline V gene are LNHDA and SQIVND (reference sequence). CDR3 length equals 16 residues. Trimming removed 2 bases from V and 4 bases from J; junction bases left unmatched: 8. The CDR3 DNA sequence: TGTGCCAGTAGTATACTGCGAGGACAGGTATACAATGAGCAGTTCTTC. Amino acids: CASSILRGQVYNEQFF.

This clone was found a few times. V gene TRBV5-6 combines with J gene TRBJ2-7; D gene ambiguous. Trimming took off 4 bases at V and 3 bases at J, with 8 bases between the two ends. The CDR3 runs to 12 residues. The V gene's germline CDR1 is SGHDT and CDR2 YYEEEE. The CDR3 region is CASSLGDYEQYF. CDR3 DNA sequence: TGTGCCAGCAGCCTCGGAGACTACGAGCAGTACTTC.